The clone carrying this TCR beta chain appeared a few times. Its antigen is not known. Every patient was untreated before thyroid surgery. The sample originates from a study of metastatic and nonmetastatic thyroid tumors. Study-wide background: Repertoire data that came from the blood and tumor or nodule tissue of malignant and benign thyroid patients were compared. Points from the study as a whole: Across blood and tumor, TCR beta diversity in malignant thyroid tumors was reportedly significantly higher than in benign nodules.

This CDR3 has 15 amino acids. CDR1 ENHRY and CDR2 SYGVKD come from the germline V gene. The trim removed 3 bases at V and 0 bases at J, leaving 2 bases unmatched. TCRdb re-called clones via MiXCR from the PCR reads. The sample lists fewer than 7,500 clones; just under 30% were seen once. The chain couples TRBV10-3 to TRBJ2-3; TRBD2 matches at 8 bases. What was sequenced was tumor tissue. The TCR comes from a female donor with papillary thyroid cancer or a benign thyroid nodule (not recorded which). Some clones in this sample may be carry-over from other donors' samples. CDR3 DNA: TGTGCCATCAGTGACGGCGGGAGGAGCACAGATACGCAGTATTTT. Encoded protein: CAISDGGRSTDTQYF.